Listed below are T cell receptor beta chains from one sample, sequenced in a study of cytomegalovirus exposure and HLA in healthy donors. Only in-frame clones appear in the TCRdb table, and some are missing; sequencing was by immunoSEQ multiplex PCR. The repertoire consists of some 140,000 clones, with approximately 70% occurring once and the leading ten covering 1.3%. Sequenced material: PBMCs. These receptors all stem from a middle-aged woman in good health and CMV-seronegative. CDR3s include the opening cysteine and the closing phenylalanine or tryptophan. D genes are given only for firm matches. Not all rows give a size; the values are once, few, many and, for expanded clones, a class.

TRBV2	TRBD1	-	TRBJ2-5	CASKPDRGLYQETQYF	TGTGCCAGCAAGCCAGACAGGGGGTTGTACCAAGAGACCCAGTACTTC
TRBV7-2	-	-	TRBJ2-5	CASSLVGGVETQYF	TGTGCCAGCAGCTTAGTTGGGGGCGTTGAGACCCAGTACTTC
TRBV2	-	-	TRBJ1-1	CASSSPGINTEAFF	TGTGCCAGCAGTTCCCCAGGGATAAACACTGAAGCTTTCTTT
TRBV18	-	-	TRBJ2-1	CASSPPSYNEQFF	TGTGCCAGCTCACCACCCTCTTACAATGAGCAGTTCTTC
TRBV2	-	-	TRBJ2-7	CASSEPPVGSYEQYF	TGTGCCAGCAGTGAACCACCCGTGGGCTCCTACGAGCAGTACTTC
TRBV7-2	TRBD1	-	TRBJ1-4	CASSLGGTGDEKLFF	TGTGCCAGCAGCTTAGGTGGGACAGGTGATGAAAAACTGTTTTTT
TRBV20-1	-	-	TRBJ2-1	CSVVRGHEQFF	TGCAGTGTAGTCAGGGGCCATGAGCAGTTCTTC
TRBV14	TRBD1	many	TRBJ1-5	CASSLTGNQPQHF	TGTGCCAGCAGTCTGACAGGGAATCAGCCCCAGCATTTT
TRBV6-5	TRBD1	-	TRBJ1-3	CASRTTGTGNTIYF	TGTGCCAGCAGGACGACAGGGACTGGAAACACCATATATTTT
TRBV15	-	-	TRBJ1-2	CATSRDVGGGLGYTF	TGTGCCACCAGCAGAGATGTTGGGGGAGGATTAGGCTACACCTTC
TRBV6-5	TRBD1	-	TRBJ1-1	CASSYGQGEAFF	TGTGCCAGCAGTTACGGACAGGGTGAAGCTTTCTTT
TRBV5-4	TRBD1	-	TRBJ2-5	CASSPGQQETQYF	TGTGCCAGCAGCCCGGGACAGCAAGAGACCCAGTACTTC
TRBV5-8	TRBD1	-	TRBJ1-1	CASSEGQGVEVAFF	TGTGCCAGCAGTGAAGGACAGGGGGTTGAAGTGGCTTTCTTT
TRBV1	-	-	TRBJ2-3	CTSSHFNHEVPSTDTQYF	TGCACCAGCAGCCATTTTAACCATGAGGTCCCAAGCACAGATACGCAGTATTTT
TRBV7-2	-	-	TRBJ1-2	CASSLGAGLRNYGYTF	TGTGCCAGCAGCTTAGGGGCGGGTTTGCGTAACTATGGCTACACCTTC
TRBV13	-	few	TRBJ2-1	CASSFVTADEQFF	TGTGCCAGCAGCTTTGTGACGGCGGATGAGCAGTTCTTC
TRBV5-4	TRBD1	-	TRBJ2-5	CASSPGQGGYETQYF	TGTGCCAGCAGCCCAGGACAGGGAGGATACGAGACCCAGTACTTC
TRBV6-6	TRBD1	-	TRBJ1-5	CASRRDRDQPQHF	TGTGCCAGCAGACGGGACAGGGATCAGCCCCAGCATTTT
TRBV6-4	-	-	TRBJ1-1	CASRRTLNTEAFF	TGTGCCAGCAGGAGAACTCTAAACACTGAAGCTTTCTTT
TRBV13	-	-	TRBJ1-1	CTSSLGSSEAFF	TGTACCAGCAGCTTAGGGTCGTCCGAAGCTTTCTTT
TRBV5-1	-	few	TRBJ1-1	CASSLASAAGTEAFF	TGCGCCAGCAGCTTGGCCTCGGCGGCGGGCACTGAAGCTTTCTTT
TRBV5-5	TRBD2	-	TRBJ2-5	CASSLATGGYQETQYF	TGTGCCAGCAGCTTGGCCACGGGGGGGTACCAAGAGACCCAGTACTTC
TRBV4-3	TRBD1	-	TRBJ1-6	CASSQRQGGNSPLHF	TGCGCCAGCAGCCAACGACAGGGCGGGAATTCACCCCTCCACTTT
TRBV2	-	once	TRBJ1-2	CASSERRGNHYGYTF	TGTGCCAGCAGTGAACGTAGGGGTAATCACTATGGCTACACCTTC
TRBV4-1	TRBD2	few	TRBJ2-1	CASSQDRLAAYNEQFF	TGCGCCAGCAGCCAAGATAGACTAGCGGCCTACAATGAGCAGTTCTTC
TRBV5-6	TRBD1	-	TRBJ1-4	CASSLRGGSEKLFF	TGTGCCAGCAGCTTGCGAGGGGGCAGTGAAAAACTGTTTTTT
TRBV6-4	TRBD2	once	TRBJ2-1	CASSPFGGDHNEQFF	TGTGCCAGCAGCCCCTTCGGGGGGGACCACAATGAGCAGTTCTTC
TRBV15	-	-	TRBJ2-7	CATSRGGDYEQYF	TGTGCCACCAGCAGAGGGGGGGACTACGAGCAGTACTTC
TRBV4-1	TRBD2	-	TRBJ2-5	CASSQGVGGAGETQYF	TGCGCCAGCAGCCAAGGGGTCGGGGGGGCTGGGGAGACCCAGTACTTC
TRBV2	-	-	TRBJ2-1	CASSPQGGRNEQFF	TGTGCCAGCAGTCCCCAAGGTGGGAGGAATGAGCAGTTCTTC
TRBV27	TRBD1	few	TRBJ1-6	CASRPGTDNSPLHF	TGTGCCAGCAGACCCGGGACAGATAATTCACCCCTCCACTTT